These T cell receptor beta chains were read from a single sample in a study of blood T cell repertoires in COVID-19. TCRdb keeps only in-frame clones here, not all; method: immunoSEQ multiplex PCR. The table has about 150,000 clones, about 89% seen once. Sequenced sample: peripheral blood. These receptors all come from a man in his fifties or sixties with acute or convalescent COVID-19. Both conserved end residues are trimmed from each CDR3.

V,J,CDR3
TRBV10-1,TRBJ2-1,ASSESGGPGNEQF
TRBV10-2,TRBJ2-3,ASSETTPY
TRBV7-2,TRBJ2-1,ASFYRRSSYNEQF
TRBV11-2,TRBJ2-6,ASSLVPGGANVLT
TRBV27,TRBJ2-5,ASSSSPGTGIETQY
TRBV7-2,TRBJ2-2,ASSPRGADTGELF
TRBV5-4,TRBJ1-1,ASSQQGVETEAF
TRBV25-1,TRBJ1-1,ASSACAYTEAF
TRBV7-6,TRBJ1-4,ASSPTGGYEKLF
TRBV28,TRBJ1-2,ASSLPTGYGYT
TRBV6-2/TRBV6-3,TRBJ1-1,ASSYLNKNTEAF
TRBV10-1,TRBJ2-3,ASSGSLAGGTDTQY
TRBV28,TRBJ2-7,ASRAVAGGSYEQY
TRBV6-2/TRBV6-3,TRBJ2-5,ASSYSLTTGMAQY
TRBV3-1/TRBV3-2,TRBJ2-2,ASGTSGDTGELF
TRBV18,TRBJ2-3,ASSTRRGESTDTQY
TRBV28,TRBJ2-5,ASTPPLGGRGQETQY
TRBV5-1,TRBJ1-5,ASSPTGVSNQPQH
TRBV27,TRBJ2-3,ASSPLDYTDTQY
TRBV27,TRBJ2-7,ASSVQGAYEQY
TRBV5-1,TRBJ1-2,ASSSGQGDYGYT
TRBV10-3,TRBJ2-1,AISEAGARNEQF
TRBV7-3,TRBJ2-3,ASSYQGLATDTQY
TRBV5-6,TRBJ2-3,ATSTGTADRGTQY
TRBV29-1,TRBJ2-2,SVREASTGELF
TRBV13,TRBJ2-5,ASSTTGLGETQY
TRBV7-8,TRBJ2-7,ASSLAPPEGEGNEQY
TRBV5-4,TRBJ2-1,ASSPGLAGLNEQF
TRBV5-8,TRBJ1-2,ASSPTVNYGYT